This T cell receptor (beta chain) originates from a study of T cell clusters in autoimmune cytopenias. About the study: A median of around 50,000 TRB reads per sample yielded a median approximately 2,300 distinct clonotypes.

This clonotype is medium-sized by frequency. Its matching antigen is unknown. Whole-study findings and limits: Exclusive TRB clusters were approximately 2.9-fold more numerous in healthy donors than in active autoimmune hepatitis. TRB repertoire shifts in secondary cytopenia and chronic lymphocytic leukemia mostly reflected lymphoma, not autoimmunity.

Approximately 40,000 genome equivalents of blood DNA were amplified for TRB. Germline lookup yields CDR1 MNHNS and CDR2 SASEGT. This CDR3 is 14 amino acids long. Multiplex touch-down PCR amplified TRB using TRB-A and TRB-B pools in one tube. With the multiplex PCR reads reprocessed, TCRdb shows one record per CDR3 protein and no DNA. The sample has about 3,000 distinct CDR3 sequences. The sequence was obtained from a human donor with an autoimmune cytopenia, with autoimmune hepatitis or in good health (not recorded which). The V gene is TRBV6-1, the J gene TRBJ2-7; without DNA, the TCRdb call of TRBD1 cannot be checked. Sequencing was done on a sample of peripheral blood. The CDR3 here is CASKGGTYSYEQYF.